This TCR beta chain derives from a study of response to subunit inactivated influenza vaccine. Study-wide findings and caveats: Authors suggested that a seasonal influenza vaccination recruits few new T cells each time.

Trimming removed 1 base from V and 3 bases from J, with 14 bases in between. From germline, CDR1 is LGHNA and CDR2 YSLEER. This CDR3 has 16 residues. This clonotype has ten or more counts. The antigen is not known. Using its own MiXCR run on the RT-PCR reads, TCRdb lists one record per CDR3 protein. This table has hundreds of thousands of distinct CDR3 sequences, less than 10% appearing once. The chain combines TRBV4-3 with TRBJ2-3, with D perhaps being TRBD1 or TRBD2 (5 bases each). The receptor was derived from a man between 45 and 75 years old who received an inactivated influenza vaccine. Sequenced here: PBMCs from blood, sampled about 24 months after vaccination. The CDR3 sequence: CASSQVSGRWTDTQYF. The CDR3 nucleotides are TGCGCCAGCAGCCAAGTTTCGGGGCGGTGGACAGATACGCAGTATTTT.